Included here is one TCR beta chain sequence, with context. This sample is part of a study of blood T cell repertoires in COVID-19. Per the authors' pipeline: From reference gene primer amplification, estimates of nucleated cell counts were derived. Clones were read by immunoSEQ multiplex PCR, and TCRdb kept only the in-frame ones, dropping some. V, J and clone size are those of that table, while D and trimming were read from the DNA. The sample records about 300,000 clones, 70% to 90% being singletons. The V end lost 4 bases, the J end lost 0 bases, and 13 bases lay between the germline ends. The CDR3 totals 15 residues. The V gene's germline CDR1 is MNHEY and CDR2 SMNVEV (reference sequence).

The clonotype originates from a man between 65 and 85 years old with acute or convalescent COVID-19. The V gene is TRBV27, the J gene TRBJ2-7; D gene unclear. Sequenced input: peripheral blood. The DNA for the CDR3 is TGTGCCAGCAGTTCAGGCTCCGCGAACTCCTACGAGCAGTACTTC. It is translated as CASSSGSANSYEQYF.